The count of the clone carrying this T cell receptor beta chain is one. Its antigen is undetermined. Library preparation (for TCRbeta) was performed with unique molecular identifiers. TCRdb reprocessed the PCR reads with MiXCR, giving one entry per CDR3 protein. The sample lists 530,000 or so distinct CDR3 sequences; roughly a quarter were seen once. This specimen comes from a study of T-cell reconstitution after alpha-beta-depleted transplantation in children. Study findings and constraints: Reported findings indicate that, about two months after transplant, alpha-beta T cells came from several hundred expanded clones, which were derived from non-depleted graft cells.

Germline assignment: CDR1 SGHTA and CDR2 FQGNSA. The CDR3 covers 12 residues. V dropped 6 bases and J dropped 9 bases, with 14 bases sitting between them. This sample comprised PBMCs, obtained before TCRalphabeta/CD19-depleted stem cell transplant. This chain connects TRBV7-2 to TRBJ2-5; D might be TRBD2 (5 bases). The receptor was isolated from a boy under two years old with Wiskott-Aldrich syndrome, due to receive a stem cell transplant. The CDR3 loop is CASSLPGGAQYF. The CDR3 bases are TGTGCCAGCAGTCTACCCGGAGGTGCCCAGTACTTC.